The clone carrying this TCR beta chain has a handful of counts. As yet, its antigen is unknown. CDR1 and CDR2 from the germline V gene are MNHNY and SVGAGI (reference sequence). This CDR3 contains 14 residues. After removal of 7 bases from V and 4 bases from J, the junction contained 7 bases not matched to a gene. The sample belongs to a study of blood T cells in healthy people across ages. Study results and caveats: Getting older went along with TCR beta diversity per million T cells dropping roughly linearly.

PCR was performed a second time for roughly 6 to 12 cycles using a sample-barcoded 5' primer and a J-beta primer mix. Using its own MiXCR run on the 5' RACE reads, TCRdb lists one record per CDR3 protein. The sample records 1.5 million to 2 million distinct CDR3 sequences, roughly 27% being singletons. The V call is TRBV6-6, the J call TRBJ1-2; 9 bases are shared with TRBD1. The TCR originated in a woman in her 30s in good health. Sequencing was carried out using blood. For the CDR3, the DNA is TGTGCCAGCACCCGGGACAGGGATGGCTATGGCTACACCTTC. As protein: CASTRDRDGYGYTF.